The next 4 T cell receptor beta chains were all read from a single sample in a study of blood T cell repertoires in COVID-19 (dated by TCRdb to 2020 to 2021). The library came from the immunoSEQ multiplex PCR assay. Here the immuneACCESS table is served through TCRdb, limited to in-frame sequences with V and J called. Missing clones are a known gap in these copies; in checked studies unresolved V genes cover under half, and the rest lacks a known reason. The sample table contains roughly 100,000 clones; only one count was recorded for roughly 80% of them. The biggest ten clones account for approximately 22% of the sample. Sequencing was done on a sample of peripheral blood. Receptors originate from a man between 65 and 80 years old with active or convalescent COVID-19.

The rearrangement uses TRBV5-4 and TRBJ1-1; TRBD1 is a possible D gene (5 bases). The CDR3 consists of 15 residues. Germline V gene lookup returns CDR1 SGHNT and CDR2 YYREEE (reference sequence). Trimming removed 0 bases from V and 1 base from J, with 10 bases in between. The CDR3 reads CASSLDRWSNTEAFF. CDR3 nucleotide sequence: TGTGCCAGCAGCTTGGACAGGTGGTCGAACACTGAAGCTTTCTTT.

The chain has TRBV2 and TRBJ2-5; 15 nucleotides align to TRBD2. The CDR3 is 16 residues long. The V gene end was trimmed by 6 bases and the J gene end by 4 bases; junction bases not matched to a gene: 6. Per the germline V gene, CDR1 is SNHLY and CDR2 is FYNNEI. The DNA of the CDR3 is TGTGCCAGCAGGGGACTAGCGGGAGGTTCGGGAGAGACCCAGTACTTC. It is translated as CASRGLAGGSGETQYF.

The genes are TRBV3-1 (or the pseudogene TRBV3-2) and TRBJ2-7, with a tentative D call TRBD2 (5 bases). Germline V gene data show CDR1 as LGHDT and CDR2 as YNNKEL (reference sequence). V was trimmed by 4 bases and J by 3 bases, leaving 10 bases between them. CDR3 length equals 13 residues. CDR3 sequence reads: CASSPPGNYEQYF. The CDR3 DNA is TGTGCCAGCAGCCCCCCGGGGAACTACGAGCAGTACTTC.

This clone was found once. This sequence joins TRBV6-5 and TRBJ2-3; D unresolved. CDR3 length equals 12 residues. Germline V lookup: CDR1 MNHEY, CDR2 SVGAGI. With 7 bases removed from V and 8 bases from J, the gap between germline ends came to 13 bases. CDR3 nucleotide sequence: TGTGCCAGCACCAGACACGAGCTTACGCAGTATTTT. Translated, it gives CASTRHELTQYF.